This T cell receptor (beta chain) was obtained from a study of shared clonotypes between healthy human individuals. Trimming cost V 6 bases and J 6 bases, with 18 bases left between them. The CDR3 is 15 residues long. CDR1 and CDR2 from the germline V gene are MDHEN and SYDVKM. The protocol was immunoSEQ multiplex PCR, while the TCRdb copy is restricted to in-frame clones and leaves out a portion. The sample lists over 1.4 million clones; approximately 96% were seen once. The J gene is TRBJ2-1, the V gene TRBV28; D is possibly TRBD1 or TRBD2 (5 bases each). Sequenced: naive CD4+ T cells sorted from blood. The subset is: CD45RA+ positively selected. This clonotype was obtained from a man under 40 in good health. Here the CDR3 reads CASSFPGGLGNEQFF. Written as DNA, the CDR3 is TGTGCCAGCAGCTTCCCTGGGGGTCTTGGCAATGAGCAGTTCTTC.